The 31 T cell receptor beta chains reported below all come from one sample, sequenced in a study of shared clonotypes between healthy human individuals. The repertoire was sequenced with immunoSEQ multiplex PCR; TCRdb's copy has only in-frame clones and lacks some. The top ten hold 15% to 20% of the sample, which has some 320,000 clones, 80% to 90% seen once. The source material was memory CD8+ T cells sorted from blood. The subset here: CD45RO+ cells pooled with CCR7-negative TemRA cells. The origin of the receptors is a man between 18 and 29 years old in good health.

The chain recombines TRBV4-1 with TRBJ2-7, with TRBD2 matching 9 bases. Trimming removed 5 bases from V and 3 bases from J; junction bases left unmatched: 11. Germline V gives CDR1 MGHRA, CDR2 YSYEKL. The length of the CDR3 is 16 residues. CDR3 nucleotides: TGCGCCAGCAGCTCCACGGCGGGGGGGATAGTCTACGAGCAGTACTTC. It codes for CASSSTAGGIVYEQYF.

The V gene is TRBV6-6, the J gene TRBJ1-1; no clear D gene. The CDR3 contains 11 residues. Germline V gives CDR1 MNHNY, CDR2 SVGAGI (reference sequence). Deletions cut 10 bases from V and 6 bases from J, with 12 bases between. This CDR3 is CATFAGAEAFF. The CDR3 DNA reads TGTGCCACCTTCGCCGGGGCTGAAGCTTTCTTT.

This clone was found once. The DNA of the CDR3 is TGTGCCAGCAGCATCTCCAGGACAGGGGTGGACCTGTGTGGCTACACCTTC. Residues: CASSISRTGVDLCGYTF. This chain joins TRBV21-1 and TRBJ1-2; the table's D call of TRBD1 was not tested on the DNA. TRBV21-1 is a pseudogene locus. CDR3 length equals 17 residues.

The rearrangement joins TRBV6-1 to TRBJ1-1, with D tentatively TRBD1 (6 bases). Germline V gene lookup returns CDR1 MNHNS and CDR2 SASEGT. The CDR3 is 13 residues long. V was clipped by 4 bases and J by 8 bases, with 14 bases between them. The CDR3 reads CASSAQGRAEAFF. CDR3 bases: TGTGCCAGCAGTGCACAGGGAAGGGCCGAAGCTTTCTTT.

The count of this clone is one. The V gene is TRBV7-9, the J gene TRBJ1-3, with D uncertain. In germline, CDR1 is SEHNR, CDR2 FQNEAQ (reference sequence). The V gene lost 8 bases and the J gene lost 3 bases, with 8 bases spanning the gap. This CDR3 contains 12 residues. The CDR3 spells CASLTFGNTIYF. CDR3 nucleotide sequence: TGTGCCAGCCTAACTTTTGGAAACACCATATATTTT.

The chain combines TRBV27 with TRBJ2-3; D remains unclear. The germline V gene has CDR1 MNHEY and CDR2 SMNVEV (reference sequence). V lost 2 bases, J lost 5 bases, and 2 bases lay in between. The CDR3 has 11 residues. The CDR3 bases are TGTGCCAGCAGTTTAGAAGATACGCAGTATTTT. Its protein is CASSLEDTQYF.

The rearrangement uses TRBV10-3 and TRBJ1-4; the D is unclear. This CDR3 is built from 17 residues. CDR1 and CDR2 from the germline V gene are ENHRY and SYGVKD. V was shortened by 2 bases and J by 0 bases, with 13 bases between the two germline ends. In DNA form, the CDR3 reads TGTGCCATCAGTGAGCGGGTGGGAGTAGCAACTAATGAAAAACTGTTTTTT. Its translation: CAISERVGVATNEKLFF.

This clone showed up just once. The rearrangement links TRBV15 to TRBJ2-7; 9 bases match TRBD2. The V gene end was trimmed by 6 bases and the J gene end by 4 bases; junction bases not matched to a gene: 7. CDR3 length equals 14 residues. Per germline, CDR1 LNHNV and CDR2 YYDKDF (reference sequence). CDR3 residues: CATSIGTSSYEQYF. The DNA for the CDR3 is TGTGCCACCAGTATCGGGACTAGCAGTTACGAGCAGTACTTC.

There are many counts of this clone. This sequence joins TRBV6-5 and TRBJ2-3; 8 bases are shared with TRBD2. V lost 6 bases and J lost 5; bases outside the gene matches: 10. In germline, CDR1 is MNHEY, CDR2 SVGAGI. This CDR3 has 15 amino acids. As DNA, the CDR3 is TGTGCCAGCAGCCCTGCCCGGGGGGGCCAAGATACGCAGTATTTT. Translation gives CASSPARGGQDTQYF.

The gene calls are TRBV7-9 and TRBJ2-1; 9 bases match TRBD2. CDR1 and CDR2 (germline): SEHNR, FQNEAQ (reference sequence). The CDR3 spans 15 residues. V was pared by 7 bases and J by 3 bases, with 7 bases of the junction left unmatched. CDR3 DNA: TGTGCCAGCACCAAGAGGACTAGCGTCTACAATGAGCAGTTCTTC. It specifies CASTKRTSVYNEQFF.

The V and J genes are TRBV29-1 and TRBJ1-1; 9 bases are a match to TRBD1. This CDR3 comprises 14 residues. The V and J ends lost 1 base and 7 bases, in that order; junction bases with no gene match: 7. Looked up from germline, CDR1 is SQVTM and CDR2 is ANQGSEA. The CDR3 nucleotides read TGCAGCGTTGAAGGGACAGGGGACCGCCTTGAAGCTTTCTTT. This translates into CSVEGTGDRLEAFF.

This sequence joins TRBV7-9 and TRBJ2-7, with TRBD1 identical over 7 bases. Germline trimming cut 0 bases from V and 2 bases from J; bases unmatched to any gene: 4. The CDR3 runs to 15 residues. Germline CDR1 SEHNR, CDR2 FQNEAQ (reference sequence). The CDR3 DNA is TGTGCCAGCAGCTTAGCGCCGGGACAGACCTACGAGCAGTACTTC. Its translation: CASSLAPGQTYEQYF.

This chain joins TRBV6-5 and TRBJ1-1; no clear D. Trimming took off 2 bases at V and 1 base at J, with 14 bases between the two ends. Germline lookup yields CDR1 MNHEY and CDR2 SVGAGI. The CDR3 sequence is 16 residues long. The DNA of the CDR3 is TGTGCCAGCAGTTACGGTTTAGTTGAAGGGAACACTGAAGCTTTCTTT. Its translation: CASSYGLVEGNTEAFF.

The chain couples TRBV10-1 to TRBJ2-5; D is unclear. CDR1 is WNHNN and CDR2 is SYGVQD in the germline V gene (reference sequence). The CDR3 has 13 residues. V lost 0 bases to trimming and J lost 5 bases, with 7 bases between them. This CDR3 reads CASSESLMETQYF. In DNA, the CDR3 is TGCGCCAGCAGTGAGTCCCTAATGGAGACCCAGTACTTC.

The rearrangement uses TRBV6-6 and TRBJ2-7; 7 bases line up with TRBD1. V shed 6 bases and J 5 bases; nucleotides not matched to a gene: 13. This CDR3 has 15 residues. The germline CDR1 and CDR2 sequences are MNHNY and SVGAGI (reference sequence). The CDR3 sequence: CASSSSRGGYNEQYF. CDR3 coding DNA: TGTGCCAGCAGCTCCAGCAGAGGGGGCTATAACGAGCAGTACTTC.

The chain combines TRBV29-1 with TRBJ1-1; D not certain. Trimming cost V 3 bases and J 7 bases, with 15 bases left between them. Per the germline V gene, CDR1 is SQVTM and CDR2 is ANQGSEA. This CDR3 contains 13 residues. Here the CDR3 DNA reads TGCAGCGTTGAGTTTTTGGAGCTTGGTGAAGCTTTCTTT. Translating it yields CSVEFLELGEAFF.

This chain links TRBV11-2 with TRBJ1-6; D remains unclear. Germline lookup yields CDR1 SGHAT and CDR2 FQNNGV. This CDR3 has 13 residues. Trimming took off 1 base at V and 8 bases at J, with 6 bases between the two ends. CDR3 bases: TGTGCCAGCAGCTTAGCTGCCCATTCACCCCTCCACTTT. It is translated as CASSLAAHSPLHF.

The chain couples TRBV7-2 to TRBJ2-7; 11 bases align to TRBD2. Losses at the gene ends were 7 bases for V and 2 bases for J; bases not matched to a gene: 7. Germline V gene sequence: CDR1 SGHTA, CDR2 FQGNSA. The CDR3 spans 15 residues. CDR3 region: CASTVGTSGPYEQYF. For the CDR3, the DNA is TGTGCCAGCACCGTTGGGACTAGCGGACCCTACGAGCAGTACTTC.

This clone was found a few times. The V gene is TRBV9, the J gene TRBJ1-6; no definite D call. From germline, CDR1 is SGDLS and CDR2 YYNGEE. V was shortened by 0 bases and J by 10 bases, with 5 bases between the two germline ends. CDR3 length equals 12 residues. The CDR3 loop is CASSVGKSPLHF. The CDR3 coding sequence is TGTGCCAGCAGCGTAGGGAAATCACCCCTCCACTTT.

The table lists this clone with a count of one. This chain connects TRBV19 to TRBJ2-1; D call uncertain. Germline assignment: CDR1 LNHDA and CDR2 SQIVND (reference sequence). This CDR3 has 13 residues. V was clipped by 10 bases and J by 0 bases, with 10 bases between them. CDR3 DNA: TGTGCCACCGCGACTCGCTCCTACAATGAGCAGTTCTTC. It encodes CATATRSYNEQFF.

The V and J genes are TRBV7-8 and TRBJ2-7; possibly TRBD1 for D (5 bases). The CDR3 contains 13 residues. The germline V and J ends were trimmed by 4 bases and 3 bases, with 10 bases remaining between them. CDR1 is SGHVS and CDR2 is FQNEAQ in the germline V gene. The CDR3 region has the DNA TGTGCCAGCAGCTCTCAGGACAACTACGAGCAGTACTTC. This sequence encodes CASSSQDNYEQYF.

The genes are TRBV7-9 and TRBJ2-5, with D perhaps matching TRBD1 or TRBD2 (6 bases each). The CDR3 runs to 16 residues. Germline V CDR1 and CDR2: SEHNR, FQNEAQ (reference sequence). The germline V and J ends were trimmed by 1 base and 5 bases, with 17 bases remaining between them. This CDR3 is CASSLGGVGGRETQYF. Here the CDR3 DNA reads TGTGCCAGCAGCTTAGGAGGAGTCGGGGGCCGGGAGACCCAGTACTTC.

V usage is TRBV28 and J usage is TRBJ2-5; tentative D call: TRBD2 (5 bases). The CDR3 runs 14 residues. Trimming pared 7 bases from V and 6 bases from J, leaving 18 bases between. From germline, CDR1 is MDHEN and CDR2 SYDVKM. Here the CDR3 DNA reads TGTGCCAGCACCAGGTCGGGAAACGAACAGACCCAGTACTTC. It specifies CASTRSGNEQTQYF.

J is TRBJ1-5 and V is TRBV6-5, with D perhaps TRBD1 (5 bases). V was cut by 5 bases and J by 5 bases, with 16 bases left in between. The germline V gene encodes CDR1 MNHEY and CDR2 SVGAGI. CDR3 size: 15 residues. CDR3 residues: CASSSQGLGDQPQHF. CDR3 bases: TGTGCCAGCAGTAGCCAGGGCCTGGGGGATCAGCCCCAGCATTTT.

This sequence joins TRBV11-2 and TRBJ1-4; D is undetermined. The CDR3 loop spans 14 amino acids. Germline V gene sequence: CDR1 SGHAT, CDR2 FQNNGV. V lost 2 bases, J lost 7 bases, and 11 bases lay in between. CDR3 in amino acids: CASSLTTGGEKLFF. The CDR3 region has the DNA TGTGCCAGCAGCTTAACGACGGGCGGTGAAAAACTGTTTTTT.

The chain uses TRBV9 and TRBJ2-7, with D possibly being TRBD1 or TRBD2 (5 bases each). The CDR3 is 14 residues long. Trimming stripped 4 bases from V and 1 base from J, with 12 bases between. Germline V gene sequence: CDR1 SGDLS, CDR2 YYNGEE. The CDR3 region has the DNA TGTGCCAGCAGCTCGCCCAGGGAGTCCTACGAGCAGTACTTC. Its protein product is CASSSPRESYEQYF.

The J gene is TRBJ2-7, the V gene TRBV6-1; D is unclear. Germline CDR1 is MNHNS and CDR2 is SASEGT. With 3 bases removed from V and 0 bases from J, the gap between germline ends came to 6 bases. CDR3 length: 13 amino acids. The CDR3 loop is CASSEDGSYEQYF. Here the CDR3 DNA reads TGTGCCAGCAGTGAGGACGGCTCCTACGAGCAGTACTTC.

The chain carries TRBV25-1 and TRBJ2-7; 7 bases match TRBD1. V was clipped by 5 bases and J by 2 bases; unmatched bases: 15. This CDR3 is built from 17 residues. Germline V lookup: CDR1 MGHDK, CDR2 SYGVNS. CDR3 in DNA: TGTGCCAGCAGTTCCCGGGACAGACTCCGCCGTCCCTACGAGCAGTACTTC. Protein sequence: CASSSRDRLRRPYEQYF.

The J gene is TRBJ1-5, the V gene TRBV6-5; D may be TRBD1 (5 bases). In germline, CDR1 is MNHEY, CDR2 SVGAGI. V was clipped by 5 bases and J by 6 bases, with 11 bases between them. The length of the CDR3 is 13 residues. The CDR3 reads CASSPQGGQPQHF. The DNA for the CDR3 is TGTGCCAGCAGTCCTCAGGGAGGTCAGCCCCAGCATTTT.

The chain is built from TRBV27 and TRBJ1-6, with 9 bases that match TRBD1. The CDR3 has 17 residues. Unmatched junction bases numbered 7, after V lost 3 bases and J lost 4 bases. Germline assignment: CDR1 MNHEY and CDR2 SMNVEV (reference sequence). The chain's CDR3 is CASSFAATGGYNSPLHF. The CDR3 DNA reads as TGTGCCAGCAGTTTCGCGGCGACAGGGGGTTATAATTCACCCCTCCACTTT.

The rearrangement links TRBV4-3 to TRBJ2-7, with 10 bases identical to TRBD2. Germline loops: CDR1 LGHNA, CDR2 YSLEER. Trimming cost V 4 bases and J 3 bases; bases outside gene matches: 6. The CDR3 is 15 residues long. CDR3 region: CASSPTRLAGYEQYF. CDR3 nucleotides: TGCGCCAGCAGCCCTACCCGACTAGCGGGCTACGAGCAGTACTTC.